This T cell receptor (beta chain) stems from a study of CD8+ T cells in alopecia areata. Study-level information: Treated patients were given oral tofacitinib, which was dosed at 5 to 10 mg twice daily.

Treatment of the sample: oral pan-JAK inhibitor, 5-10 mg twice daily. This CDR3 is 14 amino acids long. The germline V gene has CDR1 LGHNA and CDR2 YNFKEQ. V shed 4 bases and J 0 bases; nucleotides not matched to a gene: 2. RNA extraction and reverse transcription yielded cDNA as sequencing template. Clones were sequenced by immunoSEQ multiplex PCR, and TCRdb holds only the in-frame ones, with some missing. The sample shows roughly 190,000 clones, roughly three fifths of them seen only once. The source was CD4+ T cells sorted from blood, collected at week 4, from a patient treated with tofacitinib. The chain joins TRBV4-2 to TRBJ2-7; 8 nucleotides align to TRBD1. This clonotype was obtained from a human donor with alopecia areata. The CDR3 sequence is CASSRDRNSYEQYF. CDR3 in DNA: TGTGCCAGCAGCCGGGACAGGAACTCCTACGAGCAGTACTTC.